The 14 T cell receptor beta chains given below trace back to one sample, sequenced in a study of cytomegalovirus exposure and HLA in healthy donors. Primers for the PCR totalled 60 Vbeta and 13 Jbeta. The table came from immunoSEQ multiplex PCR; TCRdb's copy has only in-frame clones and leaves some out. This repertoire comprises 200,000 or so clones; its ten largest clones make up roughly 1.2%. What was sequenced was PBMCs. The receptors derive from a girl aged 2-10 years in good health and CMV-seropositive.

The V and J genes are TRBV5-1 and TRBJ1-2, with a possible D match to TRBD1 (5 bases). The CDR3 loop spans 15 amino acids. V lost 0 bases, J lost 4 bases, and 13 bases lay in between. Germline-derived CDR1 and CDR2 are SGHRS and YFSETQ. The CDR3 DNA follows: TGCGCCAGCAGCTTGGCCTTGGACACTTTCTATGGCTACACCTTC. This translates into CASSLALDTFYGYTF.

This rearrangement joins TRBV7-9 to TRBJ1-3; D call uncertain. Trimming removed 4 bases from V and 0 bases from J, with 19 bases in between. The CDR3 consists of 18 residues. Germline V gene data show CDR1 as SEHNR and CDR2 as FQNEAQ (reference sequence). In DNA, the CDR3 is TGTGCCAGCAGCTCTGGGCCATCCCATTCATTCTCTGGAAACACCATATATTTT. Encoded protein: CASSSGPSHSFSGNTIYF.

As to this clone: Distinct nucleotide sequences in the sample also encode this CDR3. The chain combines TRBV5-1 with TRBJ1-1; 9 bases align to TRBD1. The CDR3 sequence is 18 residues long. Germline trimming cut 3 bases from V and 1 base from J; bases unmatched to any gene: 13. Germline assignment: CDR1 SGHRS and CDR2 YFSETQ. As DNA, the CDR3 is TGCGCCAGCAGCTCTAGCGTCCCAGGACAGGGGTGGAACACTGAAGCTTTCTTT. It is translated as CASSSSVPGQGWNTEAFF.

V is TRBV6-1 and J is TRBJ1-4; no clear D. This CDR3 is built from 18 residues. V was shortened by 1 base and J by 0 bases, with 15 bases between the two germline ends. In germline, CDR1 is MNHNS, CDR2 SASEGT. CDR3 coding DNA: TGTGCCAGCAGTGAAGTTCCGGGTGGAGCTGCAACTAATGAAAAACTGTTTTTT. The encoded protein is CASSEVPGGAATNEKLFF.

The chain couples TRBV29-1 to TRBJ2-4, with 7 positions matching TRBD2. This CDR3 contains 12 residues. V lost 5 bases, J lost 5 bases, and 3 bases stayed unmatched. Looked up from germline, CDR1 is SQVTM and CDR2 is ANQGSEA. CDR3 residues: CSVPGGENIQYF. In DNA, the CDR3 is TGCAGCGTTCCTGGGGGGGAAAACATTCAGTACTTC.

Here the CDR3 DNA reads TGTGCCAGCAGTACCCCTAGGGAGACCCAGTACTTC. Translation: CASSTPRETQYF. This chain uses TRBV25-1 with TRBJ2-5; no clear D gene. This CDR3 has 12 residues. V was pared by 5 bases and J by 5 bases, with 9 bases between. Germline assignment: CDR1 MGHDK and CDR2 SYGVNS.

The chain is built from TRBV7-9 and TRBJ2-5, with 9 positions matching TRBD1. The J call may be wrong; the DNA end is better matched by TRBJ2-7. Germline CDR1 reads SEHNR; CDR2 reads FQNEAQ (reference sequence). This CDR3 spans 14 amino acids. CDR3 in DNA: TGTGCCAGCAGTCAAAGGACAGGGGTCTACGAGCAGTACTTC. Its translation: CASSQRTGVYEQYF.

On this clone: The sample carries other DNA sequences with the same CDR3. The genes are TRBV5-4 and TRBJ2-6; D call uncertain. V gave up 4 bases and J gave up 0 bases, with 2 bases separating them. The CDR3 spans 13 residues. CDR1 SGHNT and CDR2 YYREEE come from the germline V gene (reference sequence). In DNA form, the CDR3 reads TGTGCCAGCAGCCTCTCTGGGGCCAACGTCCTGACTTTC. It encodes CASSLSGANVLTF.

This chain connects TRBV28 to TRBJ2-1, with 8 bases matching TRBD2. This CDR3 is 13 amino acids long. With V trimmed by 7 bases and J by 9 bases, 8 bases remained unmatched. Germline CDR1 reads MDHEN; CDR2 reads SYDVKM. CDR3 sequence: CASNYPGLGEQFF. The CDR3 nucleotides are TGTGCCAGCAACTACCCGGGACTAGGTGAGCAGTTCTTC.

V usage is TRBV5-1 and J usage is TRBJ2-2; 10 bases agree with TRBD2. Germline V gene data show CDR1 as SGHRS and CDR2 as YFSETQ. The CDR3 is 17 amino acids. Losses at the gene ends were 4 bases for V and 1 base for J; bases not matched to a gene: 7. Written as DNA, the CDR3 is TGCGCCAGCAGCCCTCTAGCGGGAGTGGGGAACACCGGGGAGCTGTTTTTT. Translated: CASSPLAGVGNTGELFF. Drawing the rest from reference TRBV5-1 and TRBJ2-2, the complete variable domain is KAGVTQTPRYLIKTRGQQVTLSCSPISGHRSVSWYQQTPGQGLQFLFEYFSETQRNKGNFPGRFSGRQFSNSRSEMNVSTLELGDSALYLCASSPLAGVGNTGELFFGEGSRLTVL.

The chain carries TRBV28 and TRBJ2-7, with 10 bases fitting TRBD2. The CDR3 runs to 14 residues. Germline trimming cut 7 bases from V and 6 bases from J; bases unmatched to any gene: 9. Germline loops: CDR1 MDHEN, CDR2 SYDVKM. The CDR3 nucleotides are TGTGCCAGCATTGCTAGCGGGAGAGTCCCCGAGCAGTACTTC. Its translation: CASIASGRVPEQYF.

The genes are TRBV20-1 and TRBJ2-7; D unclear. The CDR3 spans 10 residues. The V end lost 4 bases, the J end lost 6 bases, and 7 bases lay between the germline ends. Germline CDR1 reads DFQATT; CDR2 reads SNEGSKA (reference sequence). CDR3 region: CSATVGEQYF. The CDR3 DNA sequence: TGCAGTGCTACTGTCGGCGAGCAGTACTTC.

The chain links TRBV10-3 to TRBJ2-1; the match to TRBD2 covers 10 bases. CDR1 and CDR2 from the germline V gene are ENHRY and SYGVKD. CDR3 length: 16 amino acids. The junction had 4 bases not matched to a gene; V was cut back by 5 bases and J by 0 bases. The CDR3 DNA is TGTGCCATCAGTATCTCTAGCGGGAGCTCCTACAATGAGCAGTTCTTC. It encodes CAISISSGSSYNEQFF.

The V and J genes are TRBV6-5 and TRBJ2-7, with TRBD1 as a possible D gene (6 bases). Germline V CDR1 and CDR2: MNHEY, SVGAGI. The V and J ends lost 6 bases and 0 bases respectively, with 15 bases between them. The CDR3 has 15 amino acids. CDR3 in amino acids: CASRPRGYGSYEQYF. In DNA form, the CDR3 reads TGTGCCAGCAGACCCAGGGGTTATGGCTCCTACGAGCAGTACTTC.